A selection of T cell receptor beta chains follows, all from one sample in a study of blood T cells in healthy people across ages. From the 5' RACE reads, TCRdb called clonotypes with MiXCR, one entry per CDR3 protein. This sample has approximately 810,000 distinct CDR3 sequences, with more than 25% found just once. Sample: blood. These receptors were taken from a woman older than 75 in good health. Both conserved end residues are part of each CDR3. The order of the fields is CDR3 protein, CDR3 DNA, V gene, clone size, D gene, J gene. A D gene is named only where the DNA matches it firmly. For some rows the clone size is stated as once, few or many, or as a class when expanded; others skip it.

CASSLAGGRQPQHF	TGTGCCAGCAGCTTAGCCGGGGGGCGGCAGCCCCAGCATTTT	TRBV7-2	many	.	TRBJ1-5
CASSYSMTSKQFF	TGTGCCAGCAGTTACTCGATGACTTCCAAGCAGTTCTTC	TRBV6-2/TRBV6-3	many	.	TRBJ2-1
CASSQAEASSYGQYF	TGCGCCAGCAGCCAAGCGGAGGCGAGCTCCTACGGGCAGTACTTC	TRBV4-3	.	.	TRBJ2-7
CSARDRNKLPHTPGRGKETQYF	TGCAGTGCTAGAGATCGAAATAAACTTCCACACACCCCGGGCCGGGGGAAAGAGACCCAGTACTTC	TRBV20-1	many	.	TRBJ2-5
CASSLQLLAGGSGELFF	TGTGCCAGCAGTTTACAGTTGCTAGCGGGGGGTTCAGGGGAGCTGTTTTTT	TRBV27	.	TRBD2	TRBJ2-2
CASSSTGVAYNEQFF	TGTGCCAGCAGTTCGACAGGGGTGGCCTACAATGAGCAGTTCTTC	TRBV27	.	TRBD1	TRBJ2-1
CASAPGTANAEAFF	TGCGCCAGCGCACCCGGGACAGCGAACGCTGAAGCTTTCTTT	TRBV4-3	.	TRBD1	TRBJ1-1
CASSLDVGGRLRQETQYF	TGTGCCAGCAGCTTAGATGTCGGGGGGCGCTTAAGACAAGAGACCCAGTACTTC	TRBV11-2	.	.	TRBJ2-5
CATRGQGRRWELFF	TGTGCCACCCGGGGACAGGGACGTCGATGGGAGCTGTTTTTT	TRBV6-2/TRBV6-3	.	TRBD1	TRBJ2-2
CATSGTGRNQPQHF	TGTGCCACCAGCGGGACAGGCCGGAATCAGCCCCAGCATTTT	TRBV24-1	.	TRBD1	TRBJ1-5
CASSHNGGIRGRNEQFF	TGTGCCAGCAGTCACAACGGGGGGATCAGGGGTCGGAATGAGCAGTTCTTC	TRBV7-9	many	.	TRBJ2-1
CASSPTMSYEQYF	TGTGCCAGCTCACCGACAATGTCCTACGAGCAGTACTTC	TRBV18	many	.	TRBJ2-7
CAIAGLGRIDTQCF	TGTGCCATCGCTGGACTGGGGCGCATAGATACGCAGTGTTTT	TRBV10-3	.	.	TRBJ2-3
CATSGRTGSYTGELFF	TGTGCCACCAGTGGCCGGACAGGTTCCTATACCGGGGAGCTGTTTTTT	TRBV24-1	.	TRBD1	TRBJ2-2
CASSKEGPGHGYTF	TGTGCCAGCAGCAAAGAAGGGCCAGGGCATGGCTACACCTTC	TRBV21-1	.	.	TRBJ1-2
CAWSLGLNQPQHF	TGTGCCTGGAGTCTAGGGCTAAATCAGCCCCAGCATTTT	TRBV30	few	.	TRBJ1-5
CASRPGSRYTEAFF	TGTGCCAGCAGGCCAGGGTCCCGGTACACTGAAGCTTTCTTT	TRBV6-5	.	.	TRBJ1-1
CASSQGFQNRGLIRSQPQHF	TGCGCCAGCAGCCAAGGATTTCAAAACAGGGGGCTTATTAGGAGTCAGCCCCAGCATTTT	TRBV4-3	.	TRBD1	TRBJ1-5
CAISPGGANETQYF	TGTGCCATCAGTCCGGGGGGGGCGAATGAGACCCAGTACTTC	TRBV10-3	many	TRBD2	TRBJ2-5
CAGSYFLGERQALKNIQYF	TGTGCCGGCAGTTACTTCTTGGGCGAGAGGCAGGCCCTTAAAAACATTCAGTACTTC	TRBV6-2/TRBV6-3	.	.	TRBJ2-4
CSALRPSGAPNEQFF	TGCAGTGCCCTCCGCCCGTCGGGGGCCCCCAATGAGCAGTTCTTC	TRBV20-1	.	.	TRBJ2-1
CASSFRPQGDNTQYF	TGTGCCAGCAGCTTTCGCCCCCAGGGGGATAATACGCAGTATTTT	TRBV7-6	.	TRBD1	TRBJ2-3
CASSKGQNSYNSPLHF	TGTGCCAGCAGCAAGGGTCAGAACTCCTATAATTCACCCCTCCACTTT	TRBV6-6	.	.	TRBJ1-6
CSAREGRGPYEQYF	TGCAGTGCTAGAGAGGGCAGGGGCCCCTACGAGCAGTACTTC	TRBV20-1	many	.	TRBJ2-7
CAGVRRANEKLFF	TGTGCCGGCGTTAGGAGGGCTAATGAAAAACTGTTTTTT	TRBV7-2	.	.	TRBJ1-4
CASTSLGGNYGYTF	TGTGCCAGCACCAGCTTGGGGGGGAACTATGGCTACACCTTC	TRBV12-3/TRBV12-4	many	.	TRBJ1-2
CSASHGEQYF	TGCAGTGCTAGCCACGGCGAGCAGTACTTC	TRBV20-1	many	.	TRBJ2-7
CASSKQGSSYNEQFF	TGTGCCAGCAGTAAACAGGGTAGCTCCTACAATGAGCAGTTCTTC	TRBV5-6	many	.	TRBJ2-1
CSVVGQSGFEQYF	TGCAGCGTTGTAGGCCAGAGTGGGTTCGAGCAGTACTTC	TRBV29-1	many	.	TRBJ2-7
CATSEPGQSTDTQYF	TGTGCCACCAGTGAACCCGGACAGAGCACAGATACGCAGTATTTT	TRBV24-1	.	.	TRBJ2-3